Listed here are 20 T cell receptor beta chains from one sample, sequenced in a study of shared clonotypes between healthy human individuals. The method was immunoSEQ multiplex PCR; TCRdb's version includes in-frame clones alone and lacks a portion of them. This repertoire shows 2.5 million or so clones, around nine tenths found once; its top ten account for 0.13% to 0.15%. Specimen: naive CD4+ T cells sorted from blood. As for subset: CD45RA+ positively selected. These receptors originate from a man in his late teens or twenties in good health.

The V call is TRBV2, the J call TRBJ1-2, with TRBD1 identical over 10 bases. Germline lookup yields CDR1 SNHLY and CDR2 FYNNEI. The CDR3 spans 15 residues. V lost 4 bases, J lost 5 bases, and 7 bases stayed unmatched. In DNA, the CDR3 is TGTGCCAGCAGTGTCCCCAGGGGACAGGGGTATGGCTACACCTTC. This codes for CASSVPRGQGYGYTF.

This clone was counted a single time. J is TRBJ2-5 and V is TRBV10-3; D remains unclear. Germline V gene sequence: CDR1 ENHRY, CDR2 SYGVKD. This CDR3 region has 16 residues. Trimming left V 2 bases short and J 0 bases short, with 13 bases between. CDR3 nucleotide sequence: TGTGCCATCAGTGAGGGCTACGAACAGTACCAAGAGACCCAGTACTTC. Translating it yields CAISEGYEQYQETQYF.

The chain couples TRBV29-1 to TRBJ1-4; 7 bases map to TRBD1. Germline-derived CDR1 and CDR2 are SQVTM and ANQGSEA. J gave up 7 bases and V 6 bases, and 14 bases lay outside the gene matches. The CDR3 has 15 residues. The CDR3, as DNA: TGCAGCGTGGCTGACTGGGACAGCTTGAGTGAAAAACTGTTTTTT. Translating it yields CSVADWDSLSEKLFF.

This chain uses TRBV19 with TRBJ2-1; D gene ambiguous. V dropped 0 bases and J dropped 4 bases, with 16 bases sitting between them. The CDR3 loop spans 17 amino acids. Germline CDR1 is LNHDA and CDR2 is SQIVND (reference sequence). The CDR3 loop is CASSIDLVVGGYNEQFF. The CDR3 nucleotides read TGTGCCAGTAGTATAGATCTGGTAGTAGGCGGTTACAATGAGCAGTTCTTC.

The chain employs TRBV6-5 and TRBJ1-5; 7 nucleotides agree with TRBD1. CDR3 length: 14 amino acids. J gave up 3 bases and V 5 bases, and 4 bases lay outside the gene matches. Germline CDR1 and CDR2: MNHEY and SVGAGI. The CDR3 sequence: CASSRGQYNQPQHF. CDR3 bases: TGTGCCAGCAGTAGGGGACAGTACAATCAGCCCCAGCATTTT.

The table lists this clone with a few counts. The CDR3 bases are TGTGCCAGGAATGGAAACACCATATATTTT. Translating it yields CARNGNTIYF. The V call is TRBV19, the J call TRBJ1-3, with unresolved D. This CDR3 is 10 amino acids long. V was trimmed by 9 bases and J by 3 bases, leaving 3 bases between them. The V gene's germline CDR1 is LNHDA and CDR2 SQIVND (reference sequence).

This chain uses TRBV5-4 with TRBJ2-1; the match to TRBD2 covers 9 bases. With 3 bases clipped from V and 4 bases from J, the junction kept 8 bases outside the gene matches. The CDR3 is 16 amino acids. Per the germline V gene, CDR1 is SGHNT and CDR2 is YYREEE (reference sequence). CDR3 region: CASSSNSGSGYNEQFF. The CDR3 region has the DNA TGTGCCAGCAGCTCCAATAGCGGGAGTGGGTACAATGAGCAGTTCTTC.

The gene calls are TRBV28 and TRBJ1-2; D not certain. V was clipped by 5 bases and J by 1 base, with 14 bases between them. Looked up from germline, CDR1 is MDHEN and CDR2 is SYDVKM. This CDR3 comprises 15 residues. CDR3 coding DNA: TGTGCCAGCAGTCCCCCTGGTCTCGTTAACTATGGCTACACCTTC. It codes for CASSPPGLVNYGYTF.

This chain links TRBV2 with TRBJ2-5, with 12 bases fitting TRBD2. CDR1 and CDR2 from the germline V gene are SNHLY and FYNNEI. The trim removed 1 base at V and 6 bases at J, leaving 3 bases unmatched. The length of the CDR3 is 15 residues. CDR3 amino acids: CASSEETSGSQTQYF. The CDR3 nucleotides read TGTGCCAGCAGTGAAGAGACTAGCGGGAGTCAGACCCAGTACTTC.

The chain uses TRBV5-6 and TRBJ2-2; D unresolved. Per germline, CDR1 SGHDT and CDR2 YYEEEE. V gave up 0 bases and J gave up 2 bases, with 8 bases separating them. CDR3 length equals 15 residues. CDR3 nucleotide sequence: TGTGCCAGCAGCTTGGAGCAGCTTAACACCGGGGAGCTGTTTTTT. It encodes CASSLEQLNTGELFF.

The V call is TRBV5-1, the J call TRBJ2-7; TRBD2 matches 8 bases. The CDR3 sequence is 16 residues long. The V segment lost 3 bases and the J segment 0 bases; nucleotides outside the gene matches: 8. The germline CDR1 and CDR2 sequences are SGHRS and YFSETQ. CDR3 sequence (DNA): TGCGCCAGCAGCTCCACACCAGCGGGAGCCTCCTACGAGCAGTACTTC. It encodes CASSSTPAGASYEQYF.

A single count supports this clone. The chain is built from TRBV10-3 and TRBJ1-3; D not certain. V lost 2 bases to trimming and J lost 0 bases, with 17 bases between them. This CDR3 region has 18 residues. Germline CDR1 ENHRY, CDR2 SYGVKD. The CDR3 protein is CAISEKGGSLFSGNTIYF. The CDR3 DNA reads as TGTGCCATCAGTGAGAAAGGCGGCAGCCTTTTCTCTGGAAACACCATATATTTT.

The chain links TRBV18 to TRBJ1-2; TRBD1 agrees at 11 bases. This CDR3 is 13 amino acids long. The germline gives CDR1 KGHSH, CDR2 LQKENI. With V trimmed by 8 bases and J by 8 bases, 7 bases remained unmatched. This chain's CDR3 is CASLRTGGNGYTF. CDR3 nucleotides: TGTGCCAGCCTAAGGACAGGGGGCAACGGCTACACCTTC.

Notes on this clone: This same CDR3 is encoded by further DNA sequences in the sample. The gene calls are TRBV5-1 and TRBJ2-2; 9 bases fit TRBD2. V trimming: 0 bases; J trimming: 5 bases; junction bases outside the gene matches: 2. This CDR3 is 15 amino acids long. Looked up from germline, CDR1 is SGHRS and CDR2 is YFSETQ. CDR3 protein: CASSLVTSGTGELFF. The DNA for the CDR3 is TGCGCCAGCAGCTTGGTGACTAGCGGTACCGGGGAGCTGTTTTTT.

CDR3 sequence (DNA): TGTGCCAGCACCACCCTGTCGACAGGGATCTATGGCTACACCTTC. This sequence encodes CASTTLSTGIYGYTF. The chain recombines TRBV6-1 with TRBJ1-2; 7 nucleotides match TRBD1. After removal of 7 bases from V and 4 bases from J, the junction contained 12 bases not matched to a gene. The CDR3 contains 15 residues. CDR1 and CDR2 (germline): MNHNS, SASEGT.

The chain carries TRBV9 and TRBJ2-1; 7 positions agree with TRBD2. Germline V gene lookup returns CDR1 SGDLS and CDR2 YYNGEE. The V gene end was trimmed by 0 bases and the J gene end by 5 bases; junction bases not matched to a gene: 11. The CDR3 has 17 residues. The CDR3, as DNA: TGTGCCAGCAGCGTAGAACCAACCAAGGGGAGGGACAATGAGCAGTTCTTC. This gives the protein CASSVEPTKGRDNEQFF.

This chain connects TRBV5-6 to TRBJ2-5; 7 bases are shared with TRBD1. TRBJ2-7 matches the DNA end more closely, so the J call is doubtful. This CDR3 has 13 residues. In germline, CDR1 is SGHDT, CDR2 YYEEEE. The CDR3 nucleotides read TGTGCCAGCAGCTCGGACAGGTTCTACGAGCAGTACTTC. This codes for CASSSDRFYEQYF.

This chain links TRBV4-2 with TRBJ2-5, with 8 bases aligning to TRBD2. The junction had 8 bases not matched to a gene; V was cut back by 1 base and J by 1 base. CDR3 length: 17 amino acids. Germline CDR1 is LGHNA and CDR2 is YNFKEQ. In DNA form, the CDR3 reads TGTGCCAGCAGCCAAGCGCCAACCGGGGGGGGCCAAGAGACCCAGTACTTC. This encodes CASSQAPTGGGQETQYF.

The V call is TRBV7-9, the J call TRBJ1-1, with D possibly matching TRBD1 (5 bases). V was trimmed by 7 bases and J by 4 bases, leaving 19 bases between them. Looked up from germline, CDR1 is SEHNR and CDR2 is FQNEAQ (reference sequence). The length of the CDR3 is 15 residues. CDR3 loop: CASTSAWVGATEAFF. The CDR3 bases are TGTGCCAGCACCTCCGCGTGGGTAGGGGCCACTGAAGCTTTCTTT.

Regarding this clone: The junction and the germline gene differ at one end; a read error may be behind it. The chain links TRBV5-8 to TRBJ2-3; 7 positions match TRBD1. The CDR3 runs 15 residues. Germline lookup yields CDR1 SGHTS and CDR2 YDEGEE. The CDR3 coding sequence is TGTGCCAGCAGTTTGGGACAGCCGGGTACAGATACGCAGTATTTT. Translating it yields CASSLGQPGTDTQYF.